Given below is one T cell receptor beta chain in context. With a J-beta primer mix and a sample-barcoded 5' primer, a second PCR ran about 7 to 12 cycles. TCRdb analysed the 5' RACE reads with MiXCR anew, one entry per CDR3 protein. The table shows 700,000 or so distinct CDR3 sequences, with 22% occurring only once. The data derive from a study of blood T cells in healthy people across ages. Collection of ten milliliters of peripheral blood was performed for each donor. Each sample provided at least 6 micrograms of extracted total RNA. Germline V gives CDR1 SNHLY, CDR2 FYNNEI. Deletions cut 6 bases from V and 2 bases from J, with 17 bases between. The CDR3 spans 16 residues.

This clonotype originated in a man in his 70s in good health. The chain links TRBV2 to TRBJ2-4; D perhaps matches TRBD1 (5 bases). The sequenced sample was blood. The DNA of the CDR3 is TGTGCCAGCAGGCGAAATCTGACAGCCCCCAAAAACATTCAGTACTTC. Protein sequence: CASRRNLTAPKNIQYF.